This passage covers 31 T cell receptor beta chains from one sample sequenced in a study of blood T cell repertoires in COVID-19. Only in-frame clones appear in the TCRdb table, and some are missing; sequencing was by immunoSEQ multiplex PCR. Among about 380,000 clones listed, around 90% were seen once. Material for sequencing was peripheral blood. The receptors here all came from a man aged 18 to 30 with active or convalescent COVID-19.

J is TRBJ2-5 and V is TRBV30; TRBD1 agrees at 8 bases. The CDR3 has 14 amino acids. The germline V gene encodes CDR1 GTSNPN and CDR2 SVGIG (reference sequence). V shed 0 bases, J shed 5 bases, and the junction held 5 bases outside the gene matches. CDR3 sequence: CAWSVPGGWETQYF. The CDR3 DNA follows: TGTGCCTGGAGTGTACCAGGGGGCTGGGAGACCCAGTACTTC.

The chain recombines TRBV7-9 with TRBJ1-4, with 9 nucleotides matching TRBD1. The V gene end was trimmed by 5 bases and the J gene end by 5 bases; junction bases not matched to a gene: 6. There are 15 residues in the CDR3. CDR1 and CDR2 (germline): SEHNR, FQNEAQ (reference sequence). CDR3 residues: CASSPGGTGNEKLFF. The DNA for the CDR3 is TGTGCCAGCAGCCCCGGGGGGACAGGGAATGAAAAACTGTTTTTT.

The chain has TRBV5-6 and TRBJ2-5, with 9 bases that match TRBD1. The ends lost 5 bases at V and 0 bases at J; junction bases unmatched: 8. The germline V gene encodes CDR1 SGHDT and CDR2 YYEEEE. This CDR3 spans 16 amino acids. This chain's CDR3 is CASSLGTGRYQETQYF. The CDR3 DNA reads as TGTGCCAGCAGTTTAGGGACAGGGAGGTACCAAGAGACCCAGTACTTC.

The rearrangement uses TRBV19 and TRBJ2-1, with 8 bases aligning to TRBD2. There are 14 residues in the CDR3. V trimming: 6 bases; J trimming: 10 bases; junction bases outside the gene matches: 11. Germline lookup yields CDR1 LNHDA and CDR2 SQIVND (reference sequence). The CDR3 DNA reads as TGTGCCAGTAGAAATCGACGGGAGGGTCCCGAGCAGTTCTTC. Its protein product is CASRNRREGPEQFF.

This chain's CDR3 is CASSPLAGGPSEQYF. The CDR3 nucleotides are TGTGCCAGTAGTCCCCTAGCGGGAGGGCCCTCCGAGCAGTACTTC. V and J are TRBV19 and TRBJ2-7, with 12 bases that match TRBD2. CDR1 is LNHDA and CDR2 is SQIVND in the germline V gene (reference sequence). This CDR3 comprises 15 residues. V shed 5 bases and J 6 bases; nucleotides not matched to a gene: 8.

The V and J genes are TRBV4-3 and TRBJ2-5; 9 bases agree with TRBD1. V was pared by 1 base and J by 1 base, with 13 bases of the junction left unmatched. Germline V gene sequence: CDR1 LGHNA, CDR2 YSLEER. CDR3 length equals 19 residues. The DNA for the CDR3 is TGCGCCAGCAGCCAAGTTTGGGGCTTGACAGGGGGTCCCCAAGAGACCCAGTACTTC. This gives the protein CASSQVWGLTGGPQETQYF.

V gene TRBV6-5 combines with J gene TRBJ1-2; 7 bases fit TRBD1. The ends lost 0 bases at V and 7 bases at J; junction bases unmatched: 11. The CDR3 consists of 16 residues. The germline CDR1 and CDR2 sequences are MNHEY and SVGAGI. CDR3 nucleotides: TGTGCCAGCAGTTACTCTCAAAGGGGGCGAACGCGTGGCTACACCTTC. Translated: CASSYSQRGRTRGYTF.

The chain is built from TRBV2 and TRBJ1-3; 7 nucleotides agree with TRBD1. Germline CDR1 reads SNHLY; CDR2 reads FYNNEI. The CDR3 is made up of 13 amino acids. Trimming took 6 bases from V and 4 from J; bases not matched to a gene: 3. The CDR3 loop reads CASSDREGNTIYF. In nucleotides, the CDR3 is TGTGCCAGCAGCGACAGGGAGGGAAACACCATATATTTT.

A remark on this clone: The sample has other DNA sequences that encode this CDR3 too. The genes are TRBV9 and TRBJ2-2, with D possibly being TRBD2 (6 bases). Trimming cost V 0 bases and J 5 bases, with 11 bases left between them. Germline loops: CDR1 SGDLS, CDR2 YYNGEE. The CDR3 has 15 residues. DNA for the CDR3: TGTGCCAGCAGCGTAGTCGGGGGAGTGACCGGGGAGCTGTTTTTT. Its protein product is CASSVVGGVTGELFF.

The chain couples TRBV7-9 to TRBJ2-2; 7 nucleotides match TRBD2. Germline V gene data show CDR1 as SEHNR and CDR2 as FQNEAQ (reference sequence). Trimming at V came to 1 base and at J to 6 bases, leaving 8 bases not matched to a gene. CDR3 length: 16 residues. CDR3 loop: CASSLGAGTTSGELFF. As DNA, the CDR3 is TGTGCCAGCAGCTTAGGGGCCGGGACTACATCCGGGGAGCTGTTTTTT. Using reference TRBV7-9 and TRBJ2-2 for the parts outside the CDR3, the full variable domain is DTGVSQNPRHKITKRGQNVTFRCDPISEHNRLYWYRQTLGQGPEFLTYFQNEAQLEKSRLLSDRFSAERPKGSFSTLEIQRTEQGDSAMYLCASSLGAGTTSGELFFGEGSRLTVL.

The chain has TRBV6-5 and TRBJ2-3, with 7 bases aligning to TRBD1. CDR3 length equals 15 residues. Per the germline V gene, CDR1 is MNHEY and CDR2 is SVGAGI. In nucleotides, the CDR3 is TGTGCTAGCCTACGGGACAGCCAAGACGTAGATACGCAGTATTTT. Amino acids: CASLRDSQDVDTQYF.

The J gene is TRBJ1-3, the V gene TRBV18; no clear D. Germline V gene data show CDR1 as KGHSH and CDR2 as LQKENI. This CDR3 has 14 residues. V was cut by 5 bases and J by 1 base, with 9 bases left in between. The CDR3 loop reads CASSAAASGNTIYF. CDR3 coding DNA: TGTGCCAGCTCAGCGGCAGCTTCTGGAAACACCATATATTTT.

This clone was counted a single time. The chain couples TRBV7-8 to TRBJ1-4; no firm D call. The CDR3 runs to 15 residues. CDR1 is SGHVS, CDR2 FQNEAQ, per germline. Trimming stripped 1 base from V and 6 bases from J, with 12 bases between. Here the CDR3 reads CASSLGGLGDEKLFF. The CDR3 DNA sequence: TGTGCCAGCAGCTTAGGGGGTCTCGGGGATGAAAAACTGTTTTTT.

The chain uses TRBV6-6 and TRBJ1-4; maybe TRBD1 (6 bases). The germline CDR1 and CDR2 sequences are MNHNY and SVGAGI (reference sequence). Trimming removed 6 bases at V and 4 bases at J, with 12 bases between. This CDR3 spans 14 amino acids. The CDR3 is CASRPGGINEKLFF. CDR3 nucleotides: TGTGCCAGCAGGCCTGGGGGCATTAATGAAAAACTGTTTTTT.

The chain uses TRBV27 and TRBJ2-7; 9 nucleotides align to TRBD1. Unmatched junction bases numbered 12, after V lost 5 bases and J lost 1 base. This CDR3 region has 17 residues. Germline CDR1 reads MNHEY; CDR2 reads SMNVEV (reference sequence). CDR3 protein: CASSLTMDRGKSYEQYF. CDR3 nucleotide sequence: TGTGCCAGCAGTCTTACCATGGACAGGGGAAAGTCCTACGAGCAGTACTTC.

A single count supports this clone. J is TRBJ1-1 and V is TRBV27, with 7 bases aligning to TRBD1. The V gene's germline CDR1 is MNHEY and CDR2 SMNVEV (reference sequence). This CDR3 region has 14 residues. V shed 6 bases and J 1 base; nucleotides not matched to a gene: 5. In nucleotides, the CDR3 is TGTGCCAGCAGAGACCGGGACAGGAACACTGAAGCTTTCTTT. As protein: CASRDRDRNTEAFF.

The V call is TRBV4-2, the J call TRBJ2-2, with 12 nucleotides matching TRBD1. This CDR3 region has 18 residues. The junction had 11 bases not matched to a gene; V was cut back by 1 base and J by 8 bases. CDR1 is LGHNA, CDR2 YNFKEQ, per germline. The CDR3 DNA reads TGTGCCAGCAGCCAAGCTTTCTGGGGACAGGGGGCATCAGGGGAGCTGTTTTTT. The encoded protein is CASSQAFWGQGASGELFF.

In its sample, this clone was seen once. The chain carries TRBV6-5 and TRBJ2-1; possible D gene TRBD1, 5 bases. Trimming took 0 bases from V and 3 from J, leaving 12 bases between them. The CDR3 runs 16 residues. Germline-derived CDR1 and CDR2 are MNHEY and SVGAGI. The CDR3 spells CASSYSVDRNYNEQFF. For the CDR3, the DNA is TGTGCCAGCAGTTACTCTGTCGACAGAAACTACAATGAGCAGTTCTTC.

This clone has only a few counts. This rearrangement joins TRBV5-1 to TRBJ1-5, with D perhaps TRBD1 (5 bases). Trimming removed 0 bases at V and 4 bases at J, with 11 bases between. The CDR3 spans 15 residues. Germline V gene sequence: CDR1 SGHRS, CDR2 YFSETQ. The chain's CDR3 is CASSLDDRKNQPQHF. The CDR3 nucleotides are TGCGCCAGCAGCTTGGACGACAGAAAGAATCAGCCCCAGCATTTT. The full variable domain, in which reference TRBV5-1 and TRBJ1-5 provide the parts outside the CDR3, is KAGVTQTPRYLIKTRGQQVTLSCSPISGHRSVSWYQQTPGQGLQFLFEYFSETQRNKGNFPGRFSGRQFSNSRSEMNVSTLELGDSALYLCASSLDDRKNQPQHFGDGTRLSIL.

This chain joins TRBV6-2 or TRBV6-3 and TRBJ2-2, with TRBD2 matching 8 bases. Germline-derived CDR1 and CDR2 are MNHEY and SVGEGT. Trimming removed 0 bases from V and 6 bases from J; junction bases left unmatched: 6. The CDR3 contains 16 residues. CDR3 DNA: TGTGCCAGCAGTTACTCGCCGGGACTAGGTTCCGGGGAGCTGTTTTTT. This sequence encodes CASSYSPGLGSGELFF.

The CDR3 region has the DNA TGTGCCAGCAGCTTATCGGTTGGGGCGGTCACTGAAGCTTTCTTT. Its translation: CASSLSVGAVTEAFF. The rearrangement joins TRBV7-3 to TRBJ1-1, with a weak D call TRBD1 (5 bases). From germline, CDR1 is SGHTA and CDR2 FQGTGA. V was clipped by 2 bases and J by 4 bases, with 14 bases between them. This CDR3 comprises 15 residues.

CDR3 region: CASSPRGSGGAEETQYF. The CDR3 DNA reads as TGTGCCAGCAGCCCACGCGGGAGCGGGGGGGCCGAAGAGACCCAGTACTTC. The rearrangement uses TRBV9 and TRBJ2-5; 10 bases are a match to TRBD2. This CDR3 has 17 amino acids. From germline, CDR1 is SGDLS and CDR2 YYNGEE. The J segment lost 3 bases and the V segment lost 4 bases, leaving 12 bases of the junction unmatched.

The chain combines TRBV2 with TRBJ1-4, with D unresolved. Germline values: CDR1 SNHLY, CDR2 FYNNEI. V lost 6 bases and J 6 bases, leaving 20 bases between the germline ends. The CDR3 loop spans 16 amino acids. Written as DNA, the CDR3 is TGTGCCAGCAGCTCCGGACTCATCCAACGGGATGAAAAACTGTTTTTT. Its translation: CASSSGLIQRDEKLFF.

This clone was counted only a few times. This chain connects TRBV28 to TRBJ1-2; the D is unclear. Germline V gene sequence: CDR1 MDHEN, CDR2 SYDVKM. This CDR3 is 12 amino acids long. The V and J ends lost 6 bases and 6 bases respectively, with 11 bases between them. Written as DNA, the CDR3 is TGTGCCAGCAGCAGGTTACCGGATGGCTACACCTTC. It encodes CASSRLPDGYTF.

The V call is TRBV5-1, the J call TRBJ1-4; 8 positions match TRBD1. The V gene end was trimmed by 4 bases and the J gene end by 7 bases; junction bases not matched to a gene: 6. Germline-derived CDR1 and CDR2 are SGHRS and YFSETQ. The CDR3 extends over 14 amino acids. The chain's CDR3 is CASSQGTGLEKLFF. Here the CDR3 DNA reads TGCGCCAGCAGCCAAGGGACAGGACTTGAAAAACTGTTTTTT.

This clone was detected only once. The chain carries TRBV28 and TRBJ1-4; 7 nucleotides match TRBD1. J lost 8 bases, V lost 5 bases, and 11 bases had no gene match. Germline-derived CDR1 and CDR2 are MDHEN and SYDVKM. The length of the CDR3 is 15 residues. CDR3 bases: TGTGCCAGCAGTACTAAGACAGGGTTACGCGAAAAACTGTTTTTT. Amino acid sequence: CASSTKTGLREKLFF.

The chain carries TRBV6-5 and TRBJ2-7; 15 nucleotides line up with TRBD2. The CDR3 is made up of 14 amino acids. Looked up from germline, CDR1 is MNHEY and CDR2 is SVGAGI. J lost 3 bases, V lost 8 bases, and 2 bases had no gene match. The CDR3 nucleotides read TGTGCCAGCGGGACTAGCGGGGGGATCTACGAGCAGTACTTC. This encodes CASGTSGGIYEQYF.

The J gene is TRBJ1-2, the V gene TRBV6-2 or TRBV6-3; unclear D gene. This CDR3 spans 13 amino acids. Germline CDR1 and CDR2: MNHEY and SVGEGT. Trimming left V 4 bases short and J 2 bases short, with 8 bases between. CDR3 protein: CASSWTGNYGYTF. CDR3 bases: TGTGCCAGCAGTTGGACGGGGAACTATGGCTACACCTTC.

The chain couples TRBV2 to TRBJ2-2, with TRBD2 matching over 12 bases. With 6 bases clipped from V and 7 bases from J, the junction kept 9 bases outside the gene matches. The V gene's germline CDR1 is SNHLY and CDR2 FYNNEI. The CDR3 totals 16 residues. CDR3 bases: TGTGCCAGCAGAGCCTTGACTAGCGGGGGAATCGGGGAGCTGTTTTTT. This codes for CASRALTSGGIGELFF.

This clone occurred once. The V gene is TRBV9, the J gene TRBJ2-3; 12 positions agree with TRBD2. The CDR3 has 17 residues. Unmatched junction bases numbered 6, after V lost 4 bases and J lost 0 bases. Germline V gene lookup returns CDR1 SGDLS and CDR2 YYNGEE. The DNA for the CDR3 is TGTGCCAGCAGCCCTAGACTAGCGGGGGTTAGCACAGATACGCAGTATTTT. Translation: CASSPRLAGVSTDTQYF.

This clone was picked up a small number of times. The chain links TRBV20-1 to TRBJ1-6; TRBD1 might be the D (6 bases). V dropped 3 bases and J dropped 8 bases, with 17 bases sitting between them. The CDR3 is made up of 15 amino acids. Germline CDR1 and CDR2: DFQATT and SNEGSKA (reference sequence). Here the CDR3 DNA reads TGCAGTGCTAGTGAGGGGGGAAGATTGGATTCACCCCTCCACTTT. Protein product: CSASEGGRLDSPLHF.